These T cell receptor beta chains were read from a single sample in a study of CD4 T cells in relation to SARS-CoV-2 and coronaviruses. What these receptors recognize is not known. Repertoires were generated with immunoSEQ multiplex PCR, while TCRdb's copy carries only in-frame clones and drops some. The data contain tens of thousands of clones, approximately 73% of them singletons. Sequenced: CD4+ T cells from PBMCs, cultured in vitro. These receptors were collected from a human donor in good health. The CDR3 runs from the conserved cysteine through the conserved F or W. A D gene is named only where the DNA matches it firmly. Clone size is given for some rows only: seen once, a few or many times, or a class if the clone is expanded.

cdr3_aa cdr3_nt clone_size j_call v_call cdr3_length d_call
CAWSVGLEGEKLFF TGTGCCTGGAGTGTAGGTCTCGAAGGTGAAAAACTGTTTTTT once TRBJ1-4 TRBV30 14 NA
CASSKQAGGKKYEQYF TGCGCCAGCAGCAAACAAGCGGGGGGGAAAAAATACGAGCAGTACTTC medium-sized TRBJ2-7 TRBV5-1 16 TRBD2
CSVVQGAGTEAFF TGCAGCGTAGTTCAGGGGGCGGGCACTGAAGCTTTCTTT NA TRBJ1-1 TRBV29-1 13 TRBD1
CASSQERRLAGDLNEQFF TGTGCCAGCAGCCAAGAAAGAAGGCTAGCGGGAGACCTCAATGAGCAGTTCTTC NA TRBJ2-1 TRBV3-1/TRBV3-2 18 TRBD2
CASTEGQGDSPLHF TGTGCCAGCACCGAGGGACAGGGTGATTCACCCCTCCACTTT NA TRBJ1-6 TRBV7-9 14 TRBD1
CASTFLTGTGKFSEQFF TGTGCCAGCACGTTCCTCACCGGGACAGGGAAATTTAGTGAGCAGTTCTTC NA TRBJ2-1 TRBV7-9 17 TRBD1
CASSQVLAGAKNIQYF TGCGCCAGCAGCCAAGTTCTAGCAGGGGCCAAAAACATTCAGTACTTC NA TRBJ2-4 TRBV4-1 16 NA
CASSPGPGDTEAFF TGTGCCAGCTCACCGGGACCAGGTGACACTGAAGCTTTCTTT NA TRBJ1-1 TRBV18 14 NA
CASSYSRRGDTDTQYF TGTGCCAGCAGTTACTCGCGGCGGGGAGACACAGATACGCAGTATTTT NA TRBJ2-3 TRBV6-5 16 NA
CASSHRGGFGTEAFF TGTGCCAGCAGCCATCGGGGAGGGTTTGGCACTGAAGCTTTCTTT NA TRBJ1-1 TRBV3-1/TRBV3-2 15 NA
CASSLEGAQDTQYF TGTGCCAGCAGCTTAGAGGGAGCTCAGGATACGCAGTATTTT NA TRBJ2-3 TRBV7-8 14 NA